Included here is one T cell receptor beta chain sequence, with context. With 6 bases removed from V and 4 bases from J, the gap between germline ends came to 12 bases. The CDR3 length is 13 residues. Looked up from germline, CDR1 is SQVTM and CDR2 is ANQGSEA. Original analysis: Reference gene primers were amplified, and this amplification served to estimate nucleated cell counts. Data came from immunoSEQ multiplex PCR; TCRdb stores just in-frame clones and leaves some out. Clonal size and the V and J genes are those of that table, whereas D and trimming came from the DNA. Altogether 90,000 to 120,000 clones are present, 88% being singletons, with the ten largest covering around 7%. The data derive from a study of blood T cell repertoires in COVID-19. As for the study in general: There were acute and convalescent COVID-19 samples, and they came from the United States, Italy and Spain. From T cells, B-cell-depleted T cells, or PBMCs came the material, which was cDNA or gDNA.

The source of this sequence is a man over 45 with active or convalescent COVID-19. The specimen was peripheral blood. The V and J genes are TRBV29-1 and TRBJ1-4; D call uncertain. CDR3 bases: TGCAGCGTAACAGAGGGTAATAATGAAAAACTGTTTTTT. Amino acid sequence: CSVTEGNNEKLFF.